This T cell receptor (beta chain) comes out of a study of post-analysis software for immune sequencing data (dated by TCRdb to between 2014 and 2016). In terms of the full investigation: Disease courses on record covered relapsing-remitting, secondary progressive and progressive-relapsing multiple sclerosis, though some patients had no subtype annotation. The multiple sclerosis patient repertoires were compared with about a dozen previously published healthy control repertoires from donors aged roughly 6 to 27 years. A subset of samples was prepared in parallel using single-end sample barcoding, then pooled and co-amplified after Illumina adapter ligation. Findings and caveats that apply to the study as a whole: The control group was slightly older than the multiple sclerosis patient group. Normalized Chao1 diversity was significantly lower in multiple sclerosis patients than controls, suggesting substantial peripheral T-cell clonal expansion. When samples were clustered directly using the F measure, samples prepared in the same batch co-clustered strongly, which prompted a batch-effect correction.

Library preparation was by PCR. This sample was sequenced with an Illumina HiSeq 2500. To reduce PCR and sequencing biases, unique molecular identifiers were incorporated into the TCR beta cDNA libraries. Some 500,000 cDNA molecules were obtained per 1 to 10 million input T cells, so each molecule approximated one T cell. The patient libraries were prepared and sequenced with the same protocol used for the earlier healthy control dataset. Samples belonging to the same batch were prepared together, multiplexed and sequenced on a shared HiSeq lane. The published analysis was carried out like this. MIGEC was used to process the raw barcoded reads, and molecular identifier groups with only a single read were discarded before consensus assembly and CDR3 extraction. Clonotype tables were post-analysed with VDJtools, normalizing diversity by down-sampling all datasets to the smallest sample size. In repertoire overlap clustering, CDR3 amino acid sequences, but not nucleotide sequences, were matched to correct batch-related cross-sample contamination. TCRdb trimmed public reads at Q25 via fastp, called clones via MiXCR and kept in-frame beta chains. Each CDR3 protein gets just one entry, which takes the most common genes and DNA from the rows behind it. What appears here as the V and J calls and clone size reflects TCRdb's work, not the paper's. The sample profile shows roughly 870,000 distinct CDR3 sequences; under 70% of them were found once. Of the sample, roughly 4.4% is held by the ten largest clones.

As concerns this clonotype: Which antigen it targets is not known. Nothing much larger sits one base from this clone, and base qualities are not available.

To demonstrate the VDJtools post-analysis software, the study profiled TCR beta repertoires from the peripheral blood of around 13 young patients with multiple sclerosis. The multiple sclerosis patients were children and adolescents ranging in age from about 6 to 17 years. The clonotype was recovered from a girl under 18 with multiple sclerosis. The sequenced material came from blood.

The CDR3 sequence is CASSAVVGGAGSYNEQFF. The nucleotides read TGTGCCAGCAGCGCGGTCGTAGGGGGGGCCGGCTCCTACAATGAGCAGTTCTTC. The receptor chain draws on TRBV3-1 and TRBJ2-1, and possibly TRBD2, on 7 matching bases. The germline V gene (reference sequence) sets CDR1 to LGHDT and CDR2 to YNNKEL. The CDR3 goes from the cysteine to the phenylalanine over 18 residues. Left in the record is the CDR3 DNA by itself, 54 bases read in frame from the first base. The germline ends are 20 bases apart after V is trimmed by 5 bases and J by 0 bases.